The 3 T cell receptor beta chains reported below all come from one sample, sequenced in a study of cytotoxic CD8 clonotypes in ibrutinib-treated CLL. TCRdb keeps only in-frame clones here, not all; method: immunoSEQ multiplex PCR. Here the sample spans 35,000 to 45,000 clones, roughly three quarters being singletons. Sequencing used PBMCs, obtained after 12 months of ibrutinib treatment. The receptor set was obtained from a human donor with chronic lymphocytic leukemia.

The chain recombines TRBV30 with TRBJ2-7, with a tentative D call TRBD1 (6 bases). This CDR3 is built from 12 residues. Germline values: CDR1 GTSNPN, CDR2 SVGIG (reference sequence). Trimming stripped 2 bases from V and 9 bases from J, with 14 bases between. CDR3 DNA sequence: TGTGCCTGGAGTATCCCCGCAGGGGTGCAGTACTTC. Its protein is CAWSIPAGVQYF.

CDR3 DNA sequence: TGTGCCAGCAGTTTTGACCTTAGGGGCTACAATGAGCAGTTCTTC. Its translation: CASSFDLRGYNEQFF. The chain has TRBV27 and TRBJ2-1; D might be TRBD1 (5 bases). Trimming removed 3 bases from V and 3 bases from J, with 12 bases in between. This CDR3 spans 15 amino acids. The germline gives CDR1 MNHEY, CDR2 SMNVEV (reference sequence).

This sequence joins TRBV18 and TRBJ1-2, with 7 bases lining up with TRBD1. Looked up from germline, CDR1 is KGHSH and CDR2 is LQKENI. V shed 4 bases and J 2 bases; nucleotides not matched to a gene: 7. The CDR3 runs 15 residues. The CDR3 DNA reads as TGTGCCAGCTCACACCTGGACAGGTGGAACTATGGCTACACCTTC. Translating it yields CASSHLDRWNYGYTF.